The sequence of this T cell receptor beta chain was determined in a study of T-cell memory formation after mild COVID-19. Study information: There were largely donor-specific TCR clusters.

Study-wide points: Among clones peaking at day 37 in the second wave, SARS-CoV-2 specificity remained unconfirmed. The CD4+ clones that contracted clustered mainly within CM and EM, and the CD8+ clones concentrated in EMRA. CD4/CD8 balance held among clones contracting day 15 to 85, and later expanders leaned CD4+.

TCRdb re-called the 5' RACE reads with MiXCR, one entry per CDR3 protein. The sample lists about 560,000 distinct CDR3 sequences, roughly 21% occurring once. This clonotype has only a few counts. What it binds is not known. This clonotype originated in an adult woman who had mild COVID-19 (a few samples of this study predate the infection). Cell type and time point are not known. Sequences were obtained from PBMCs or a T cell subset sorted from them (not recorded which).

This CDR3 is CATGPNYSNQPQHF. CDR3 DNA: TGTGCCACCGGTCCCAATTATAGCAATCAGCCCCAGCATTTT. The J gene is TRBJ1-5, the V gene TRBV24-1; D not certain. The V gene lost 9 bases and the J gene lost 0 bases, with 11 bases spanning the gap. CDR1 KGHDR and CDR2 SFDVKD come from the germline V gene. This CDR3 contains 14 residues.